The clone carrying this T cell receptor beta chain showed up just once. Antigen unknown. These data come from a study of shared clonotypes between healthy human individuals. Points from the study as a whole: The naive CD4 repertoires of a handful of donors were compared, and approximately 5.3% of clonotypes were shared. Researchers found naive subsets generally carried larger estimated richness than memory subsets.

Sequenced by immunoSEQ multiplex PCR; TCRdb stores in-frame clones only, minus some. Here the sample spans 300,000 to 400,000 clones, roughly 84% being singletons. Every donor, a Caucasian adult, lived in Nashville, Tennessee. Together with CD45RO+ cells, CCR7-negative CD45RA+ TemRA cells were included in CD8 memory. This CDR3 is 16 amino acids long. Looked up from germline, CDR1 is MNHNS and CDR2 is SASEGT. Between the trimmed V and J ends, which lost 4 bases and 0 bases, there was a span of 13 bases. The chain couples TRBV6-1 to TRBJ1-3; no reliable D call. This clonotype was sampled from a young man in good health. The sample comprised memory CD8+ T cells sorted from blood. Described subset: CD45RO+ cells pooled with CCR7-negative TemRA cells. The CDR3 nucleotides are TGTGCCAGCAGTGTGACCAATATGATCTCTGGAAACACCATATATTTT. It translates to CASSVTNMISGNTIYF.